The 10 T cell receptor beta chains below all came from one sample that was sequenced in a study of T cell responses to AZD1222 COVID-19 vaccine. Method: immunoSEQ multiplex PCR; TCRdb's copy keeps in-frame clones and lacks some. The sample lists some 100,000 clones; roughly 87% were seen once. Sequencing was performed on peripheral blood, taken on day 0 of AZD1222 vaccination. These receptors all stem from an adult in good health.

V gene TRBV10-1 combines with J gene TRBJ1-2; D call uncertain. V lost 4 bases, J lost 8 bases, and 8 bases lay in between. CDR1 and CDR2 (germline): WNHNN, SYGVQD (reference sequence). The CDR3 extends over 11 amino acids. CDR3 sequence reads: CASSGNGGYTF. In nucleotides, the CDR3 is TGCGCCAGCAGTGGGAACGGCGGCTACACCTTC.

The chain carries TRBV28 and TRBJ1-6; 8 bases map to TRBD1. The CDR3 has 13 amino acids. In germline, CDR1 is MDHEN, CDR2 SYDVKM. Trimming at V came to 10 bases and at J to 5 bases, leaving 4 bases not matched to a gene. CDR3 in DNA: TGTGCCACTAGGACAGGGAATAATTCACCCCTCCACTTT. Translation: CATRTGNNSPLHF. Looking up the rest from reference TRBV28 and TRBJ1-6 gives the full variable domain: DVKVTQSSRYLVKRTGEKVFLECVQDMDHENMFWYRQDPGLGLRLIYFSYDVKMKEKGDIPEGYSVSREKKERFSLILESASTNQTSMYLCATRTGNNSPLHFGNGTRLTVT.

V and J are TRBV6-5 and TRBJ2-1, with TRBD2 matching over 11 bases. There are 15 residues in the CDR3. Trimming took 6 bases from V and 5 from J; bases not matched to a gene: 6. Germline V gene data show CDR1 as MNHEY and CDR2 as SVGAGI. CDR3 residues: CASSFSGRAHNEQFF. The CDR3 DNA follows: TGTGCCAGCAGCTTTAGCGGGAGGGCCCACAATGAGCAGTTCTTC.

This rearrangement joins TRBV5-1 to TRBJ2-7; 10 bases align to TRBD1. CDR3 length: 15 residues. V lost 3 bases to trimming and J lost 4 bases; unmatched junction nucleotides: 7. The V gene's germline CDR1 is SGHRS and CDR2 YFSETQ. CDR3 loop: CASSYTDRGLYEQYF. In DNA form, the CDR3 reads TGCGCCAGCAGCTATACCGACAGGGGGCTATACGAGCAGTACTTC.

V and J are TRBV6-5 and TRBJ1-1, with D possibly matching TRBD1 (5 bases). CDR3 length: 15 residues. The V end lost 6 bases, the J end lost 2 bases, and 16 bases lay between the germline ends. Germline V gene lookup returns CDR1 MNHEY and CDR2 SVGAGI. The CDR3, as DNA: TGTGCCAGCAGCAGGGATAGCTTTTCCAACACTGAAGCTTTCTTT. Its translation: CASSRDSFSNTEAFF.

Written as DNA, the CDR3 is TGCGCCAGCAGCCGATATAAGACAGGGAACACTGAAGCTTTCTTT. Protein sequence: CASSRYKTGNTEAFF. The chain carries TRBV4-1 and TRBJ1-1; possible D gene TRBD1, 6 bases. Germline values: CDR1 MGHRA, CDR2 YSYEKL. The CDR3 is made up of 15 amino acids. Trimming took 4 bases from V and 1 from J, leaving 13 bases between them.

The rearrangement joins TRBV4-1 to TRBJ2-7; D uncertain. The V end lost 0 bases, the J end lost 3 bases, and 6 bases lay between the germline ends. The CDR3 length is 13 residues. CDR1 MGHRA and CDR2 YSYEKL come from the germline V gene. The CDR3 sequence: CASSQESYYEQYF. CDR3 nucleotides: TGCGCCAGCAGCCAAGAGTCATACTACGAGCAGTACTTC.

This chain uses TRBV30 with TRBJ2-4; D unclear. The V end was cut by 4 bases, the J end by 0 bases, with 7 bases between. The CDR3 extends over 13 amino acids. CDR1 and CDR2 (germline): GTSNPN, SVGIG (reference sequence). As DNA, the CDR3 is TGTGCCTGGATGTGGACAGCCAAAAACATTCAGTACTTC. As protein: CAWMWTAKNIQYF.

The V call is TRBV30, the J call TRBJ2-7; no clear D. CDR1 GTSNPN and CDR2 SVGIG come from the germline V gene (reference sequence). The CDR3 runs 13 residues. Trimming removed 0 bases at V and 0 bases at J, with 6 bases between. CDR3 in amino acids: CAWSVGVSYEQYF. In nucleotides, the CDR3 is TGTGCCTGGAGTGTCGGCGTCTCCTACGAGCAGTACTTC.

This clone was detected only once. This chain uses TRBV9 with TRBJ2-2; D uncertain. The CDR3 covers 13 residues. The germline gives CDR1 SGDLS, CDR2 YYNGEE. V was pared by 4 bases and J by 1 base, with 5 bases between. The DNA of the CDR3 is TGTGCCAGCAGCCGCAGGAACACCGGGGAGCTGTTTTTT. Protein: CASSRRNTGELFF. Based on the CDR3 plus reference TRBV9 and TRBJ2-2, the full variable domain is DSGVTQTPKHLITATGQRVTLRCSPRSGDLSVYWYQQSLDQGLQFLIQYYNGEERAKGNILERFSAQQFPDLHSELNLSSLELGDSALYFCASSRRNTGELFFGEGSRLTVL.